What follows are 13 T cell receptor beta chains derived from one specimen sequenced in a study of T cells expressing NK-cell markers. TCRdb re-called the 5' RACE reads and gives one entry per CDR3 protein, without DNA. Its clone listing holds a few hundred thousand distinct CDR3 sequences. The sequencing sample was made of blood T cells: a sorted CD56 or NKG2C T cell subset, CD4+ or CD8+ T cells, or bulk PBMC T cells (not recorded which). Every receptor here comes from a woman between 45 and 60 years old in good health.

The CDR3 sequence is CATSDLKGTSGDRDTQYF. The V and J genes are TRBV24-1 and TRBJ2-3; TCRdb selects TRBD2, and the lack of DNA leaves this call unchecked. The CDR3 extends over 18 amino acids. The V gene's germline CDR1 is KGHDR and CDR2 SFDVKD.

The V gene is TRBV20-1, the J gene TRBJ2-5; with no DNA, the TCRdb D assignment of TRBD2 cannot be verified. This CDR3 has 13 amino acids. Germline V gene sequence: CDR1 DFQATT, CDR2 SNEGSKA (reference sequence). CDR3 in amino acids: CSAGDLRGETQYF.

The chain is built from TRBV11-2 and TRBJ2-1; as DNA is missing, the TRBD1 call by TCRdb cannot be tested. Germline-derived CDR1 and CDR2 are SGHAT and FQNNGV. The CDR3 has 14 residues. The CDR3 is CASSLAHRVNEQFF.

The chain has TRBV5-5 and TRBJ2-5; TCRdb selects TRBD2, and the lack of DNA leaves this call unchecked. Per the germline V gene, CDR1 is SGHKS and CDR2 is YYEKEE (reference sequence). This CDR3 spans 15 amino acids. The CDR3 region is CASSGGLAGGETQYF.

The J gene is TRBJ2-1, the V gene TRBV3-1; there is no DNA to check the TCRdb D call of TRBD1. CDR1 LGHDT and CDR2 YNNKEL come from the germline V gene (reference sequence). CDR3 length: 17 amino acids. This CDR3 is CASSQDNSRGGTNEQFF.

The chain recombines TRBV4-1 with TRBJ2-4; the D call from TCRdb, TRBD1, cannot be confirmed without DNA. Per germline, CDR1 MGHRA and CDR2 YSYEKL. This CDR3 has 17 residues. The CDR3 loop is CASSQGPGTGNKNIQYF.

The chain recombines TRBV7-3 with TRBJ2-1; TCRdb gives TRBD2 as the D gene, but with no DNA this cannot be confirmed. Germline loops: CDR1 SGHTA, CDR2 FQGTGA. The length of the CDR3 is 16 residues. The CDR3: CASSPTPSPAWDEQFF.

The chain employs TRBV5-6 and TRBJ2-1; TCRdb selects TRBD2, and the lack of DNA leaves this call unchecked. This CDR3 has 12 residues. CDR1 and CDR2 (germline): SGHDT, YYEEEE. This chain's CDR3 is CASSSDRDFQFF. Full variable domain (rest looked up from reference TRBV5-6 and TRBJ2-1): DAGVTQSPTHLIKTRGQQVTLRCSPKSGHDTVSWYQQALGQGPQFIFQYYEEEERQRGNFPDRFSGHQFPNYSSELNVNALLLGDSALYLCASSSDRDFQFFGPGTRLTVL.

The V and J genes are TRBV20-1 and TRBJ2-4. CDR3 size: 12 residues. Looked up from germline, CDR1 is DFQATT and CDR2 is SNEGSKA (reference sequence). The CDR3 is CSARRGQNIQYF.

The rearrangement uses TRBV20-1 and TRBJ2-2; checking the TCRdb D call of TRBD1 is not possible without DNA. The CDR3 length is 16 residues. Germline-derived CDR1 and CDR2 are DFQATT and SNEGSKA (reference sequence). CDR3 amino acids: CSARDPRTASTGELFF.

The rearrangement joins TRBV20-1 to TRBJ1-2; TCRdb gives TRBD1 as the D gene, but with no DNA this cannot be confirmed. The CDR3 contains 14 residues. Per germline, CDR1 DFQATT and CDR2 SNEGSKA (reference sequence). The CDR3 loop is CSARDITGSDGYTF.

This chain joins TRBV28 and TRBJ2-7; TCRdb gives TRBD1 as the D gene, but with no DNA this cannot be confirmed. The CDR3 spans 15 residues. CDR1 is MDHEN, CDR2 SYDVKM, per germline. CDR3 sequence reads: CASSPQRQGGAEQYF.

The rearrangement joins TRBV4-2 to TRBJ2-3; the D call of TRBD2 rests on TCRdb alone, since no DNA is present to check it. Germline assignment: CDR1 LGHNA and CDR2 YNFKEQ. The CDR3 is 17 amino acids. The CDR3 is CASSQEGTSGGTDTQYF.